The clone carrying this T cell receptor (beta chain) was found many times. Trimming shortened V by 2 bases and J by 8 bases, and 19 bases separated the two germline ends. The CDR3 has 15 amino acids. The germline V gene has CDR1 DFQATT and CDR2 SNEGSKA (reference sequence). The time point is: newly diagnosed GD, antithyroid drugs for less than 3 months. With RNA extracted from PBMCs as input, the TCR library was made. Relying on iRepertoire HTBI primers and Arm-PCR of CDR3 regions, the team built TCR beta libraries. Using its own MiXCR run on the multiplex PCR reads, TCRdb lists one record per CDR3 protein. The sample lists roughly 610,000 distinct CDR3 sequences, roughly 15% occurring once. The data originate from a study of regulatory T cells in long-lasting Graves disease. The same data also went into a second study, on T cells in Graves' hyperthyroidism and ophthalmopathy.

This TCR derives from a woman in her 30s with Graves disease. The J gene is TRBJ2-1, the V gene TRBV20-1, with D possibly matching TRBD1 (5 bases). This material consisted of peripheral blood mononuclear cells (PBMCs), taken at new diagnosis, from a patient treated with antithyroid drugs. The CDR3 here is CSARLGPKGWHEQFF. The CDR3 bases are TGCAGTGCTAGACTCGGGCCTAAGGGGTGGCATGAGCAGTTCTTC.